These T cell receptor beta chains were read from a single sample in a study of blood T cell repertoires in COVID-19. Only in-frame clones appear in the TCRdb table, and some are missing; sequencing was by immunoSEQ multiplex PCR. The sample includes over 250,000 clones, roughly 86% of them seen just once. The sample taken for sequencing was peripheral blood. The receptor source for this set is a man aged 35-49 years who had recovered from COVID-19. Both conserved end residues are part of each CDR3. The order of the fields is V gene, D gene, clone size, J gene, CDR3 DNA, CDR3 protein. The D gene is left open where the match is weak. Only part of the rows carry a size: once, few, many, or a class if the clone is expanded.

V: TRBV7-2
D: -
size: -
J: TRBJ1-3
DNA: TGTGCCAGCAGCTCCCCGGGGTCTGGAAACACCATATATTTT
CDR3: CASSSPGSGNTIYF

V: TRBV19
D: TRBD1
size: -
J: TRBJ1-4
DNA: TGTGCCAGTAGTCCTACGGACAGGAGGAATGAAAAACTGTTTTTT
CDR3: CASSPTDRRNEKLFF

V: TRBV5-1
D: -
size: -
J: TRBJ1-4
DNA: TGCGCCAGCAAAACCTTGGGACACGAAAAACTGTTTTTT
CDR3: CASKTLGHEKLFF

V: TRBV29-1
D: TRBD1
size: -
J: TRBJ1-4
DNA: TGCAGCGTTGGAACGACAGGGGCTAATGAAAAACTGTTTTTT
CDR3: CSVGTTGANEKLFF

V: TRBV5-1
D: -
size: -
J: TRBJ2-7
DNA: TGCGCCAGCAGCTTGGGAGGCAGGGTGGACTCCTACGAGCAGTACTTC
CDR3: CASSLGGRVDSYEQYF

V: TRBV7-8
D: TRBD2
size: -
J: TRBJ2-1
DNA: TGTGCCAGCAGCACCCCCGCCCGCGGGAGCTCCTACAATGAGCAGTTCTTC
CDR3: CASSTPARGSSYNEQFF

V: TRBV7-2
D: -
size: -
J: TRBJ2-7
DNA: TGTGCCAGCAGCTTAAGTCCCACGGGAGCCTACGAGCAGTACTTC
CDR3: CASSLSPTGAYEQYF

V: TRBV19
D: TRBD1
size: -
J: TRBJ1-2
DNA: TGTGCCAGTAGTATCTCGGGACAGCGCTATGGCTACACCTTC
CDR3: CASSISGQRYGYTF

V: TRBV30
D: TRBD1
size: -
J: TRBJ1-3
DNA: TGTGCCTGGAGTGGCCCTCTGGGACAGGGGCTCCTCTCTGGAAACACCATATATTTT
CDR3: CAWSGPLGQGLLSGNTIYF

V: TRBV7-9
D: -
size: -
J: TRBJ1-5
DNA: TGTGCCAGCAGCTTATACTCCGGGCAGGCAGGGAATCAGCCCCAGCATTTT
CDR3: CASSLYSGQAGNQPQHF

V: TRBV11-2
D: TRBD1
size: -
J: TRBJ2-7
DNA: TGTGCCAGCAGCTTAGGTGGGACAGATACCTACGAGCAGTACTTC
CDR3: CASSLGGTDTYEQYF

V: TRBV29-1
D: -
size: -
J: TRBJ2-3
DNA: TGCAGCGCCCCCCCACTCGGTAGCGCCCAGCAGTATTTT
CDR3: CSAPPLGSAQQYF

V: TRBV15
D: -
size: -
J: TRBJ1-3
DNA: TGTGCCACCAGCAGAGCGTTGGGGGCCGGAAACACCATATATTTT
CDR3: CATSRALGAGNTIYF

V: TRBV5-1
D: TRBD2
size: once
J: TRBJ2-2
DNA: TGCGCCAGCAGCAGGGCCTGGACTAGCCAAGGGACCGGGGAGCTGTTTTTT
CDR3: CASSRAWTSQGTGELFF

V: TRBV6-5
D: TRBD1
size: -
J: TRBJ1-1
DNA: TGTGCCAGCAGTTACTCGAAGGGGGCACGCACTGAAGCTTTCTTT
CDR3: CASSYSKGARTEAFF

V: TRBV12-3/TRBV12-4
D: TRBD1
size: -
J: TRBJ1-2
DNA: TGTGCCAGCAGTCTAACAGGGGACTATGGCTACACCTTC
CDR3: CASSLTGDYGYTF

V: TRBV10-3
D: TRBD1
size: -
J: TRBJ2-1
DNA: TGTGCCATCAGCCCGGGACAGGCGTACAATGAGCAGTTCTTC
CDR3: CAISPGQAYNEQFF

V: TRBV2
D: TRBD1
size: -
J: TRBJ2-3
DNA: TGTGCCAGCAGGGACAGGTCAGATACGCAGTATTTT
CDR3: CASRDRSDTQYF

V: TRBV2
D: -
size: -
J: TRBJ1-5
DNA: TGTGCCAGCACCGATACCCGTCGGAATCAGCCCCAGCATTTT
CDR3: CASTDTRRNQPQHF

V: TRBV11-2
D: TRBD1
size: -
J: TRBJ2-7
DNA: TGTGCCAGCAGCATCCGGGACAGGGTGTACGAGCAGTACTTC
CDR3: CASSIRDRVYEQYF

V: TRBV19
D: -
size: few
J: TRBJ1-2
DNA: TGTGCCAGTAATCCCGGGAGGCCCGGCGGCTACACCTTC
CDR3: CASNPGRPGGYTF

V: TRBV7-2
D: TRBD1
size: -
J: TRBJ1-2
DNA: TGTGCCAGCAGCTTAGCCGGACAGGGAGCTAACTATGGCTACACCTTC
CDR3: CASSLAGQGANYGYTF

V: TRBV27
D: -
size: -
J: TRBJ2-7
DNA: TGTGCCAGCAGTCCAGGGTATGGGCGTTACGAGCAGTACTTC
CDR3: CASSPGYGRYEQYF

V: TRBV2
D: TRBD2
size: -
J: TRBJ2-3
DNA: TGTGCCAGCAGCATGAGCGGGACGAGCACAGATACGCAGTATTTT
CDR3: CASSMSGTSTDTQYF

V: TRBV6-6
D: -
size: -
J: TRBJ1-4
DNA: TGTGCCAGCAGTTACGGTCAGGCAAATGAAAAACTGTTTTTT
CDR3: CASSYGQANEKLFF

V: TRBV7-9
D: -
size: -
J: TRBJ2-2
DNA: TGTGCCAGCAGCTTAGGGGGGCCCCCAACCGGGGAGCTGTTTTTT
CDR3: CASSLGGPPTGELFF

V: TRBV5-1
D: TRBD1
size: -
J: TRBJ2-1
DNA: TGCGCCAGCAGCTTAAGACAGGGAATGGATGAGCAGTTCTTC
CDR3: CASSLRQGMDEQFF

V: TRBV6-5
D: TRBD1
size: -
J: TRBJ2-7
DNA: TGTGCCAGCAACCTCGTAGGACAGGGTAAATCCGAGCAGTACTTC
CDR3: CASNLVGQGKSEQYF

V: TRBV5-1
D: TRBD2
size: -
J: TRBJ2-5
DNA: TGCGCCAGCAGCTTGGTAAAACTAGCGGGGCAAGAGACCCAGTACTTC
CDR3: CASSLVKLAGQETQYF

V: TRBV7-6
D: -
size: -
J: TRBJ2-7
DNA: TGTGCCAGCAGCTTAGTTGACTCCTTCTACGAGCAGTACTTC
CDR3: CASSLVDSFYEQYF

V: TRBV15
D: -
size: -
J: TRBJ1-1
DNA: TGTGCCACCAGCAGAGGGGGCCTTGTCCCTGAAGCTTTCTTT
CDR3: CATSRGGLVPEAFF

V: TRBV13
D: TRBD2
size: -
J: TRBJ2-7
DNA: TGTGCCAGCAGCCCCCCCAATCTAGCGGGAGGGGGACCCTACGAGCAGTACTTC
CDR3: CASSPPNLAGGGPYEQYF

V: TRBV5-1
D: -
size: -
J: TRBJ2-7
DNA: TGCGCCAGCAGCAGACTAGGAGAGCAGTACTTC
CDR3: CASSRLGEQYF

V: TRBV6-2/TRBV6-3
D: -
size: once
J: TRBJ1-2
DNA: TGTGCCAGCAGCCCTCGAGAGGTCTTGGCCCGTGCTGGCTACACCTTC
CDR3: CASSPREVLARAGYTF

V: TRBV7-2
D: TRBD2
size: -
J: TRBJ2-7
DNA: TGTGCCAGCAGCTGGGCGGGGGGAGGACGCGGCGAGCAGTACTTC
CDR3: CASSWAGGGRGEQYF

V: TRBV19
D: TRBD2
size: once
J: TRBJ2-3
DNA: TGTGCCAGTAGTAATAGCGGGAGGCAGACAGATACGCAGTATTTT
CDR3: CASSNSGRQTDTQYF

V: TRBV12-3/TRBV12-4
D: TRBD1
size: -
J: TRBJ1-1
DNA: TGTGCCAGCGGGACAGGGTACACTGAAGCTTTCTTT
CDR3: CASGTGYTEAFF

V: TRBV19
D: -
size: -
J: TRBJ1-6
DNA: TGTGCCAGTAGGGCATCGAATTCACCCCTCCACTTT
CDR3: CASRASNSPLHF

V: TRBV5-4
D: TRBD2
size: -
J: TRBJ2-3
DNA: TGTGCCAGCAGCTTGACAGCGGGGGGGGCTACAGATACGCAGTATTTT
CDR3: CASSLTAGGATDTQYF

V: TRBV2
D: TRBD2
size: -
J: TRBJ2-5
DNA: TGTGCCAGCAGTCCGGCGGGAGAGGGAAAAGAGACCCAGTACTTC
CDR3: CASSPAGEGKETQYF

V: TRBV3-1/TRBV3-2
D: -
size: -
J: TRBJ2-3
DNA: TGTGCCAGCAGCCAAGATCTAGGGTTCGGGGTCACAGATACGCAGTATTTT
CDR3: CASSQDLGFGVTDTQYF

V: TRBV10-3
D: TRBD2
size: -
J: TRBJ2-5
DNA: TGTGCCATCAGTGTTAGCGGGGGCCAAGAGACCCAGTACTTC
CDR3: CAISVSGGQETQYF

V: TRBV19
D: -
size: -
J: TRBJ1-1
DNA: TGTGCCAGTAGCCCCGCTAAGGGGTTAAGGGCTTTCTTT
CDR3: CASSPAKGLRAFF

V: TRBV7-2
D: -
size: -
J: TRBJ1-5
DNA: TGTGCCAGCAGCCCCGGGGGCAATCAGCCCCAGCATTTT
CDR3: CASSPGGNQPQHF

V: TRBV4-1
D: -
size: -
J: TRBJ1-4
DNA: TGCGCCAGCAGCCACGCGAGAGGGTTTGGCGAAAAACTGTTTTTT
CDR3: CASSHARGFGEKLFF

V: TRBV6-5
D: TRBD1
size: -
J: TRBJ2-7
DNA: TGTGCCAGCAGCCTCCGGGACAGGGTGTACGAGCAGTACTTC
CDR3: CASSLRDRVYEQYF

V: TRBV27
D: -
size: -
J: TRBJ2-7
DNA: TGTGCCAGCAGCCACTTCAACGGGGAGCAGTACTTC
CDR3: CASSHFNGEQYF

V: TRBV5-1
D: TRBD1
size: -
J: TRBJ2-7
DNA: TGCGCCAGCAGCTTGGGACAGGGCTGGGAGCAGTACTTC
CDR3: CASSLGQGWEQYF

V: TRBV6-5
D: -
size: -
J: TRBJ1-2
DNA: TGTGCCAGCAGTCCCAGTAACTATGGCTACACCTTC
CDR3: CASSPSNYGYTF

V: TRBV23-1
D: -
size: -
J: TRBJ1-2
DNA: TGCGCCAGCGGCCTTAAACATGGGGCTGGGTCGCACTATGGCTACACCTTC
CDR3: CASGLKHGAGSHYGYTF

V: TRBV6-2/TRBV6-3
D: -
size: -
J: TRBJ2-7
DNA: TGTGCCAGCAGTTACAGGGCAGGGCTCCAACGCTACGAGCAGTACTTC
CDR3: CASSYRAGLQRYEQYF

V: TRBV28
D: TRBD1
size: few
J: TRBJ1-5
DNA: TGTGCCAGCAGTTTCGGACAGGGTAGGCATCAGCCCCAGCATTTT
CDR3: CASSFGQGRHQPQHF

V: TRBV6-5
D: TRBD2
size: -
J: TRBJ2-1
DNA: TGTGCCAGCAGTAATCTAGCGGGGGGGACTGGAGAGCAGTTCTTC
CDR3: CASSNLAGGTGEQFF

V: TRBV30
D: TRBD2
size: -
J: TRBJ2-1
DNA: TGTGCCTGGAGAATAGCGGGAGGGCCTAGTGAGCAGTTCTTC
CDR3: CAWRIAGGPSEQFF

V: TRBV30
D: TRBD1
size: -
J: TRBJ1-1
DNA: TGTGCCTGGAGCCGACCGACAGGGACAGATGAAGCTTTCTTT
CDR3: CAWSRPTGTDEAFF

V: TRBV2
D: -
size: few
J: TRBJ2-7
DNA: TGTGCCAGCAGTCGGGGCTCCTACGAGCAGTACTTC
CDR3: CASSRGSYEQYF

V: TRBV7-9
D: TRBD2
size: -
J: TRBJ2-7
DNA: TGTGCCAGCAGGCCCAGCGGGAACTACGAGCAGTACTTC
CDR3: CASRPSGNYEQYF

V: TRBV10-3
D: -
size: -
J: TRBJ2-3
DNA: TGTGCCATCAGTGAGGACAAAGATACGCAGTATTTT
CDR3: CAISEDKDTQYF

V: TRBV6-5
D: -
size: -
J: TRBJ1-2
DNA: TGTGCCAGCAGTTACGTTCCAGACAGCTACTATGGCTACACCTTC
CDR3: CASSYVPDSYYGYTF

V: TRBV7-9
D: TRBD1
size: -
J: TRBJ2-7
DNA: TGTGCCAGCAGCCCGGCACAGGGGGGAACCTACGAGCAGTACTTC
CDR3: CASSPAQGGTYEQYF